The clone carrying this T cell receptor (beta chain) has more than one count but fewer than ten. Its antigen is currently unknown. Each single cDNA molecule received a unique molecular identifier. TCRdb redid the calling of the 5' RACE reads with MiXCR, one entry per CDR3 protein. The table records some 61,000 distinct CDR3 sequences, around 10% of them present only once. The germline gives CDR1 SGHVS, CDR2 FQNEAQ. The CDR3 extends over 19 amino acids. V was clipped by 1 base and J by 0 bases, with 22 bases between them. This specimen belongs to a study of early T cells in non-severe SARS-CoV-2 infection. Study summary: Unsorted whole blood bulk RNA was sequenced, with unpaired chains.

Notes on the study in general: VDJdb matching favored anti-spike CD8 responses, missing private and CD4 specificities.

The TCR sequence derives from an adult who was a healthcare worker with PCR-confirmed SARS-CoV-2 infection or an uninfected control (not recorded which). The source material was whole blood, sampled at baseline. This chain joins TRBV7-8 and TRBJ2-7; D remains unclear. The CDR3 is CASSLGLQPSQPSSYEQYF. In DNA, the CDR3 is TGTGCCAGCAGCTTAGGTCTCCAGCCGAGTCAGCCTAGCTCCTACGAGCAGTACTTC.